This T cell receptor (beta chain) was recorded in a study of CD4+ T cells in melanoma. Whole-study results and caveats: In melanoma, neoantigen-specific CD4+ T cells reportedly differed in differentiation state.

Turning to this clone: Its specificity is not known.

The table came from immunoSEQ multiplex PCR; TCRdb's copy has only in-frame clones and leaves some out. The table includes almost 15,000 clones, roughly 66% detected once. The CDR3 loop spans 13 amino acids. Germline CDR1 reads LGHNA; CDR2 reads YNFKEQ. V lost 4 bases and J lost 5, with 12 bases in between. This TCR came from a human donor with melanoma. Sequenced sample: cells from a culture (not recorded whether cultured in vitro). This chain joins TRBV4-2 and TRBJ2-7; D is perhaps TRBD1 (6 bases). For the CDR3, the DNA is TGTGCCAGCAGCCTACAGGGTTCCCACGAGCAGTACTTC. It encodes CASSLQGSHEQYF.